This TCR beta chain originates from a study of blood T cell repertoires in COVID-19. Study as a whole: Italy, Spain and the United States were the sources of the convalescent and acute COVID-19 samples. T cells, B-cell-depleted T cells, or PBMCs supplied cDNA or gDNA.

In the original analysis: Amplification with reference gene primers provided the estimates of nucleated cell counts. Method: immunoSEQ multiplex PCR; TCRdb's copy keeps in-frame clones and lacks some. Clonal size and the V and J genes are those of that table, whereas D and trimming came from the DNA. The table has around 94,000 clones, over 80% seen once; the top ten hold 3% to 4%. Trimming at V came to 7 bases and at J to 2 bases, leaving 3 bases not matched to a gene. The length of the CDR3 is 14 residues. CDR1 and CDR2 from the germline V gene are MRHNA and SNTAGT. The receptor was derived from a man aged 45-60 years with acute or convalescent COVID-19. Sequenced: peripheral blood. This chain uses TRBV6-4 with TRBJ2-2, with TRBD1 matching over 8 bases. CDR3 in amino acids: CASKGQGNTGELFF. CDR3 nucleotides: TGTGCCAGCAAAGGACAGGGTAACACCGGGGAGCTGTTTTTT.